Listed here are 31 T cell receptor beta chains from one sample, sequenced in a study of tumor and adjacent non-tumor tissue in lung cancer. A modified ARM-PCR protocol with three rounds of nested PCR amplified TCRbeta. From the multiplex PCR reads, TCRdb called clonotypes with MiXCR, one entry per CDR3 protein. The sample has 94,000 or so distinct CDR3 sequences, around 82% seen once. RNA was extracted from bulk tissue without any cell sorting. More than 3 cm separated this lung sample from the edge of the tumor. Sequences were obtained from distant non-tumor lung tissue. Source of these receptors: a woman aged 50 to 60 with non-small cell lung cancer.

Comment on this clonotype: Just one base apart from a much larger clone, this may be a read error. J is TRBJ2-1 and V is TRBV19; 11 bases are shared with TRBD2. CDR3 length: 15 residues. CDR1 is LNHDA, CDR2 SQIVND, per germline (reference sequence). V gave up 10 bases and J gave up 4 bases; unmatched junction bases: 9. The CDR3 coding sequence is TGTGCCATTAACAGACGGACTAGCGGGTACAATGAGCAGTTCTTC. This encodes CAINRRTSGYNEQFF.

This rearrangement joins TRBV2 to TRBJ1-1; D gene unclear. V lost 3 bases and J lost 1, with 9 bases in between. The germline CDR1 and CDR2 sequences are SNHLY and FYNNEI. The CDR3 contains 14 residues. The CDR3: CASSERQTNTEAFF. CDR3 nucleotide sequence: TGTGCCAGCAGTGAGCGGCAAACGAACACTGAAGCTTTCTTT. The full variable domain, completed using reference TRBV2 and TRBJ1-1, is EPEVTQTPSHQVTQMGQEVILRCVPISNHLYFYWYRQILGQKVEFLVSFYNNEISEKSEIFDDQFSVERPDGSNFTLKIRSTKLEDSAMYFCASSERQTNTEAFFGQGTRLTVV.

This clonotype has just a few counts. A read error is possible here, since a much larger clone lies one base away. The chain links TRBV4-1 to TRBJ2-7, with D hard to call. This CDR3 has 17 residues. From germline, CDR1 is MGHRA and CDR2 YSYEKL. The CDR3 sequence: CVSSPPPVGLTPYEQYF. For the CDR3, the DNA is TGCGTCAGCAGCCCTCCCCCTGTTGGGTTGACTCCCTACGAGCAGTACTTC.

The gene calls are TRBV10-3 and TRBJ2-7; D remains ambiguous. The length of the CDR3 is 14 residues. V dropped 7 bases and J dropped 3 bases, with 16 bases sitting between them. Germline V gives CDR1 ENHRY, CDR2 SYGVKD. CDR3 amino acids: CAIKSERVCYEQYF. The CDR3 coding sequence is TGTGCCATCAAATCGGAGAGAGTATGCTACGAGCAGTACTTC.

The chain employs TRBV10-3 and TRBJ2-2; D possibly corresponds to TRBD1 (6 bases). Trimming stripped 6 bases from V and 2 bases from J, with 19 bases between. This CDR3 has 17 residues. Looked up from germline, CDR1 is ENHRY and CDR2 is SYGVKD. In DNA form, the CDR3 reads TGTGCCATCAGCGACTCCGAGACAGGAACAAACACCGGGGAGCTGTTTTTT. It is translated as CAISDSETGTNTGELFF.

This clonotype appeared once. V gene TRBV12-3 or TRBV12-4 combines with J gene TRBJ1-5; D unclear. The tail of the sequence fits TRBJ2-3 better, so the J call may be wrong. This CDR3 spans 13 amino acids. The CDR3 sequence: CASNMASNQPQYF. In nucleotides, the CDR3 is TGTGCCAGCAATATGGCCAGCAATCAGCCCCAGTATTTT.

As for this clonotype: No conserved phenylalanine or tryptophan ends this CDR3, so it is likely a read error. The DNA is omitted, as the CDR3 cannot be located on it reliably, and the CDR3 follows TCRdb's listing. The V and J genes are TRBV11-2 and TRBJ2-7; the D call TRBD2 from the table was never checked on the DNA. A total of 16 residues make up the CDR3, ends included. The germline V gene encodes CDR1 SGHAT and CDR2 FQNNGV. This CDR3 is CTSSLDPTSSGYEQYL.

The chain employs TRBV29-1 and TRBJ2-3; a possible D gene is TRBD1 (6 bases). CDR3 length: 15 amino acids. CDR1 and CDR2 from the germline V gene are SQVTM and ANQGSEA. The ends were cut back, 6 bases at V and 3 bases at J, with 19 bases in the middle. CDR3 coding DNA: TGCAGCGTCCAGGGGCCGGGACGGGGTACAGATACGCAGTATTTT. This translates into CSVQGPGRGTDTQYF.

This sequence joins TRBV11-2 and TRBJ2-3; 8 bases are a match to TRBD1. From germline, CDR1 is SGHAT and CDR2 FQNNGV. The CDR3 loop spans 15 amino acids. V shed 9 bases, J shed 11 bases, and the junction held 19 bases outside the gene matches. The CDR3 loop is CASSPGQAYTNMQYF. CDR3 sequence (DNA): TGTGCCAGTAGCCCGGGACAGGCGTACACAAATATGCAGTATTTT.

Worth noting for this clonotype: Compared with germline, one end of the junction differs, possibly owing to a read error. This rearrangement joins TRBV5-6 to TRBJ2-5, with 7 bases that match TRBD2. The V gene's germline CDR1 is SGHDT and CDR2 YYEEEE. The CDR3 runs 15 residues. CDR3 DNA: TGTGCCAGCAGCTTCAGCGGGATGGCCCTAGAGACACAGTACTTC. Translating it yields CASSFSGMALETQYF. The full variable domain, with the rest looked up from reference TRBV5-6 and TRBJ2-5, is DAGVTQSPTHLIKTRGQQVTLRCSPKSGHDTVSWYQQALGQGPQFIFQYYEEEERQRGNFPDRFSGHQFPNYSSELNVNALLLGDSALYLCASSFSGMALETQYFGPGTRLLVL.

Comment on this clonotype: The junction departs from the called germline gene at one end, perhaps through a read error. DNA for the CDR3: TGTGCCAGCAACTTAGAAACTAAAGCTCACCAGTACTTC. This codes for CASNLETKAHQYF. V usage is TRBV11-2 and J usage is TRBJ2-7; no definite D call. The CDR3 has 13 amino acids. The V gene's germline CDR1 is SGHAT and CDR2 FQNNGV.

This chain uses TRBV12-3 or TRBV12-4 with TRBJ2-2, with 8 nucleotides matching TRBD2. This CDR3 region has 12 residues. CDR3 protein: CGSGIHTGELFF. CDR3 nucleotides: TGTGGTAGCGGGATACACACCGGGGAGCTGTTTTTT.

The CDR3 protein is CASTKTVDLFF. CDR3 sequence (DNA): TGTGCCAGCACTAAGACCGTGGACCTGTTTTTT. The chain is built from TRBV6-2 or TRBV6-3 and TRBJ2-2; D not certain. Germline lookup yields CDR1 MNHEY and CDR2 SVGEGT. Trimming cost V 7 bases and J 14 bases, with 14 bases left between them. This CDR3 has 11 amino acids.

On this clonotype: An end of the junction does not agree with germline; a read error may underlie this. V is TRBV4-2 and J is TRBJ2-7, with D uncertain. The germline CDR1 and CDR2 sequences are LGHNA and YNFKEQ. The length of the CDR3 is 16 residues. CDR3 bases: TGTACCAGCAGCCATGCAATAGAGGCAGTCCCTTACGAGAAGTACTTC. This sequence encodes CTSSHAIEAVPYEKYF.

This chain joins TRBV29-1 and TRBJ2-1; 7 positions agree with TRBD2. The CDR3 consists of 17 residues. The ends lost 7 bases at V and 7 bases at J; junction bases unmatched: 22. CDR1 is SQVTM and CDR2 is ANQGSEA in the germline V gene. The chain's CDR3 is CSGAVTGGRVTWNEQFF. In DNA form, the CDR3 reads TGCAGCGGGGCCGTGACTGGCGGGAGAGTGACGTGGAATGAGCAGTTCTTC.

This clonotype has ten or more counts. The chain couples TRBV6-1 to TRBJ2-1; D possibly corresponds to TRBD2 (6 bases). V was trimmed by 6 bases and J by 6 bases, leaving 12 bases between them. This CDR3 contains 13 residues. Germline V CDR1 and CDR2: MNHNS, SASEGT. Written as DNA, the CDR3 is TGTGCCAGCAGGAGGGAGGTGGGCAATGAGCAGTTCTTC. Translated: CASRREVGNEQFF.

In this sample, this clonotype turned up a few times. Compared with germline, one end of the junction differs, possibly owing to a read error. The rearrangement links TRBV6-5 to TRBJ2-1; D unresolved. CDR1 and CDR2 from the germline V gene are MNHEY and SVGAGI. The CDR3 covers 17 residues. In DNA form, the CDR3 reads TGTGCTAGCAGTTACTCCTCTGCCCCCAGCTCCTACAATGAGCAATTCTTC. Translation gives CASSYSSAPSSYNEQFF.

On this clonotype itself: No conserved phenylalanine or tryptophan ends this CDR3, so it is likely a read error. The V gene is TRBV4-2, the J gene TRBJ2-3; TRBD2 matches 11 bases. The CDR3 covers 16 residues. Trimming at V came to 7 bases and at J to 4 bases, leaving 10 bases not matched to a gene. The germline V gene has CDR1 LGHNA and CDR2 YNFKEQ. The CDR3 reads CASNQDRLAGSDTQYY. DNA of the CDR3: TGTGCCAGCAACCAGGACAGACTAGCGGGATCAGATACGCAGTATTAT.

This clonotype was seen a handful of times. The chain has TRBV7-9 and TRBJ2-1, with no clear D. CDR1 and CDR2 (germline): SEHNR, FQNEAQ (reference sequence). The V end lost 3 bases, the J end lost 5 bases, and 11 bases lay between the germline ends. The CDR3 covers 14 residues. CDR3 protein: CASSLVTGNNEQFF. The DNA of the CDR3 is TGTGCCAGCAGCTTGGTGACTGGGAACAATGAGCAGTTCTTC.

About this clonotype itself: A read error may be the cause here, since a much bigger clone is one base away. The chain employs TRBV7-3 and TRBJ2-2; D is perhaps TRBD1 (5 bases). Germline CDR1 and CDR2: SGHTA and FQGTGA. The CDR3 consists of 13 residues. V lost 11 bases, J lost 5 bases, and 15 bases lay in between. The CDR3 nucleotides read TGTGCCTGCCAAAGTCAGGGAACCGGGGAGCTGTTTTTT. Its protein product is CACQSQGTGELFF.

Details on this clonotype: At one of its ends the junction is not consistent with the germline gene, which may arise from a read error. The V gene is TRBV7-9, the J gene TRBJ2-3; 10 bases are shared with TRBD1. Germline V gives CDR1 SEHNR, CDR2 FQNEAQ (reference sequence). This CDR3 has 16 amino acids. CDR3 nucleotides: TGTGCCAGCAGCCCCGCCGACAGGGGGCTGGCAGATATGCAGTATTTT. This encodes CASSPADRGLADMQYF. Variable domain in full (rest from reference TRBV7-9 and TRBJ2-3): DTGVSQNPRHKITKRGQNVTFRCDPISEHNRLYWYRQTLGQGPEFLTYFQNEAQLEKSRLLSDRFSAERPKGSFSTLEIQRTEQGDSAMYLCASSPADRGLADMQYFGPGTRLTVL.

This clonotype was seen repeatedly, ten times or more. V usage is TRBV10-2 and J usage is TRBJ1-1; 9 nucleotides align to TRBD1. This CDR3 has 15 residues. The J segment lost 8 bases and the V segment lost 0 bases, leaving 7 bases of the junction unmatched. Germline assignment: CDR1 WSHSY and CDR2 SAAADI. CDR3 protein: CASSESRQGGGEAFF. The CDR3 DNA follows: TGCGCCAGCAGTGAGTCCCGACAGGGGGGAGGAGAAGCTTTCTTT.

Comments on this clonotype: One base away lies a much larger clone, so this may be a sequencing read error. The CDR3 reads CAGRQGVGNTIYF. In DNA, the CDR3 is TGTGCCGGCCGACAGGGGGTTGGAAACACCATATATTTT. This chain uses TRBV7-9 with TRBJ1-3; 9 bases line up with TRBD1. CDR1 and CDR2 from the germline V gene are SEHNR and FQNEAQ (reference sequence). J lost 3 bases, V lost 11 bases, and 5 bases had no gene match. The CDR3 length is 13 residues.

This clonotype appeared many times. The chain carries TRBV5-6 and TRBJ2-7; D is ambiguous. V lost 1 base and J lost 4, with 6 bases in between. The germline gives CDR1 SGHDT, CDR2 YYEEEE. The CDR3 sequence is 12 residues long. CDR3 sequence reads: CASSLRWYEQYF. The DNA of the CDR3 is TGTGCCAGCAGCTTGCGCTGGTACGAGCAGTACTTC.

As regards this clonotype: At one end, the junction sequence differs from germline, possibly due to a read error. The gene calls are TRBV4-2 and TRBJ2-2, with TRBD2 identical over 8 bases. CDR3 length: 12 amino acids. CDR1 is LGHNA and CDR2 is YNFKEQ in the germline V gene. The CDR3 DNA follows: TGTGCCAGCAGTCCGGCCGGGGGGGTGCTGTTTTTT. Amino acid sequence: CASSPAGGVLFF.

As regards this clonotype: Germline and junction disagree at one end, which may indicate a read error. The rearrangement links TRBV29-1 to TRBJ2-7; D gene unclear. The CDR3 is 11 residues long. Per germline, CDR1 SQVTM and CDR2 ANQGSEA. CDR3 residues: CSVSRNGEHYF. In DNA form, the CDR3 reads TGCAGCGTCTCCCGGAACGGCGAGCACTACTTC.

This clonotype was counted only a few times. A much larger clone is a single base away; this may be a read error. The chain combines TRBV30 with TRBJ2-7, with a tentative D call TRBD1 (6 bases). CDR1 and CDR2 (germline): GTSNPN, SVGIG (reference sequence). The CDR3 covers 14 residues. Between the trimmed V and J ends, which lost 2 bases and 3 bases, there was a span of 14 bases. CDR3: CAWSLGTLSYEQYF. CDR3 in DNA: TGTGCCTGGAGTCTTGGGACACTTAGCTACGAGCAGTACTTC.

In the case of this clonotype: The junction shows a germline mismatch at one end, possibly a read error. This rearrangement joins TRBV6-2 or TRBV6-3 to TRBJ2-3; D not certain. Germline-derived CDR1 and CDR2 are MNHEY and SVGEGT. The CDR3 runs 14 residues. For the CDR3, the DNA is TGCGCCAGCAACATGTACAGTGAAACAGATACGCAATATTTT. Amino acids: CASNMYSETDTQYF.

In its sample, this clonotype was seen many times. CDR3 loop: CASSSPTSGTYEQYF. DNA for the CDR3: TGTGCCAGCAGTTCCCCTACTAGCGGGACCTACGAGCAGTACTTC. The rearrangement uses TRBV6-6 and TRBJ2-7; TRBD2 aligns across 10 bases. The CDR3 runs to 15 residues. V was clipped by 4 bases and J by 2 bases; unmatched bases: 5. Germline CDR1 is MNHNY and CDR2 is SVGAGI (reference sequence).

As to this clonotype: Mismatch with germline at one junction end may stem from a read error. The J gene is TRBJ2-2, the V gene TRBV7-9; TRBD2 might be the D (5 bases). CDR3 length: 14 amino acids. Germline CDR1 and CDR2: SEHNR and FQNEAQ (reference sequence). The CDR3 bases are TGTGCCAGCAGCTTAAACTCGAACACCGGGGAGCAGTTTTTT. Translating gives CASSLNSNTGEQFF.

This clonotype was observed a handful of times. This clone may be a read error of a much larger clone one base away. The chain recombines TRBV28 with TRBJ2-7; D is perhaps TRBD1 or TRBD2 (5 bases each). The CDR3 extends over 11 amino acids. V was shortened by 7 bases and J by 5 bases, with 9 bases between the two germline ends. CDR1 is MDHEN, CDR2 SYDVKM, per germline. In DNA form, the CDR3 reads TGTGCCAGCACCTCGGGGCACGAGCAGTACTTC. Translation gives CASTSGHEQYF.